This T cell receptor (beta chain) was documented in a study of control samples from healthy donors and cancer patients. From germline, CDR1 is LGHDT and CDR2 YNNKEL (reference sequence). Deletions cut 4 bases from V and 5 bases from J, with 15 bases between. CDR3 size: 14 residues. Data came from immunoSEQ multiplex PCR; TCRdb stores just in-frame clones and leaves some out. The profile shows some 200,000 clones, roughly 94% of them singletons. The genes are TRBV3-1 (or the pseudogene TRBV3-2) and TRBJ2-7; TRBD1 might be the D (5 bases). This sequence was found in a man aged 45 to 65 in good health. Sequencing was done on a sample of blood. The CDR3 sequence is CASSRGRQGDEQYV. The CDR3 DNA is TGTGCCAGCAGCCGTGGGCGCCAGGGCGACGAGCAGTACGTC.